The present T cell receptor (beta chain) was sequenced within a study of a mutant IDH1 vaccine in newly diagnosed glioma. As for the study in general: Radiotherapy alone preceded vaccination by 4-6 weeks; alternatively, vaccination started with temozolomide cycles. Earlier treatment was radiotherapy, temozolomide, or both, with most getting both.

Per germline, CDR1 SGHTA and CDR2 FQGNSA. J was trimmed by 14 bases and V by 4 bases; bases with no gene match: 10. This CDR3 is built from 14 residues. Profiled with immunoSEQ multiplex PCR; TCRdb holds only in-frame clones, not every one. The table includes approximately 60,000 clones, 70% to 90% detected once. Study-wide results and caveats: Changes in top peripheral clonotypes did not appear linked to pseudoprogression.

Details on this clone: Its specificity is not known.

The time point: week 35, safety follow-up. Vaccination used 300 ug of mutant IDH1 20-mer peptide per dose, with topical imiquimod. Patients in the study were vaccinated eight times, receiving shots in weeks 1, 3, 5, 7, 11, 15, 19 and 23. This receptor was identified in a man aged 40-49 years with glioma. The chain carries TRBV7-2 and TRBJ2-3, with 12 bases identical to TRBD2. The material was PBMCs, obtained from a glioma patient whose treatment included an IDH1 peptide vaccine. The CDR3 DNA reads TGTGCCAGCAGCTCCCCTAGCGGGAGGGCTGTTTTGTATTTT. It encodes CASSSPSGRAVLYF.